The T cell receptor (beta chain) described here comes from a study of T-cell reconstitution after alpha-beta-depleted transplantation in children. Trimming stripped 2 bases from V and 5 bases from J, with 12 bases between. The CDR3 has 14 amino acids. The germline gives CDR1 MNHEY, CDR2 SVGAGI. This clonotype has just a few counts. A TCRbeta library incorporating unique molecular identifiers was prepared. TCRdb reprocessed the PCR reads with MiXCR, giving one entry per CDR3 protein. The sample includes about 610,000 distinct CDR3 sequences, more than 9% of them seen just once. The receptor's source is a human donor who donated a stem cell graft to a child with acute myeloid leukemia. The genes are TRBV6-5 and TRBJ1-1, with D possibly being TRBD1 (6 bases). Material: PBMCs from the stem cell graft donor, obtained from the stem cell graft. CDR3 DNA: TGTGCCAGCAGTTACGGGGGGGGGCGGACTGAAGCTTTCTTT. Amino acid sequence: CASSYGGGRTEAFF.